This is a list of T cell receptor beta chains from one sample in a study of cytomegalovirus exposure and HLA in healthy donors. Repertoires were generated with immunoSEQ multiplex PCR, while TCRdb's copy carries only in-frame clones and drops some. The sample lists about 120,000 clones, 55% to 75% occurring once. The sample consisted of PBMCs. The receptors derive from a middle-aged woman in good health and CMV-seropositive. CDR3s include the opening cysteine and the closing phenylalanine or tryptophan. A D gene is named only where the DNA matches it firmly. Clone sizes are given selectively: once, few, many, or a class where the clone is expanded.

j_call | v_call | clone_size | d_call | cdr3_nt | cdr3_aa
TRBJ2-4 | TRBV18 | . | . | TGTGCCAGCTCACCATCGGACATTCAGTACTTC | CASSPSDIQYF
TRBJ1-1 | TRBV7-9 | . | . | TGTGCCAGCAGGTTGACCCAGGGTGCCCCTGAAGCTTTCTTT | CASRLTQGAPEAFF
TRBJ2-3 | TRBV4-3 | . | TRBD2 | TGCGCCAGCAGCCTGGGGACTAGCGATTCAGATACGCAGTATTTT | CASSLGTSDSDTQYF
TRBJ2-7 | TRBV5-4 | few | TRBD1 | TGTGCCAGCAGCTTGGCGCCTCTTACAGGGGACGAGCAGTACTTC | CASSLAPLTGDEQYF
TRBJ2-1 | TRBV16 | . | TRBD2 | TGTGCCAGCAGCCAATCGGAACTAGCGGGAGGGAGGCCAGAGCAGTTCTTC | CASSQSELAGGRPEQFF
TRBJ2-5 | TRBV6-6 | few | . | TGTGCCAGCTTCGTGACAGGCGGAGAGACCCAGTACTTC | CASFVTGGETQYF
TRBJ2-7 | TRBV7-2 | . | TRBD2 | TGTGCCAGCAGCTTGGGGACTAGCGGGAGCTACGAGCAGTACTTC | CASSLGTSGSYEQYF
TRBJ2-3 | TRBV5-4 | few | TRBD2 | TGTGCCAGCAGCTTACCCCCCTCAACTAGCGGGAGCACAGATACGCAGTATTTT | CASSLPPSTSGSTDTQYF
TRBJ2-2 | TRBV27 | . | TRBD1 | TGTGCCAGCAGTAGATCGGGACAGCTCGCCGGGGAGCTGTTTTTT | CASSRSGQLAGELFF
TRBJ2-2 | TRBV9 | . | TRBD2 | TGTGCCAGCAGCGTAGGACTAGCGGGAGATTTCATCACCGGGGAGCTGTTTTTT | CASSVGLAGDFITGELFF
TRBJ2-5 | TRBV9 | . | . | TGTGCCAGCAGCGTAAGTAGTCAAGAGACCCAGTACTTC | CASSVSSQETQYF
TRBJ2-1 | TRBV5-8 | . | . | TGTGCCAGCAGCTTGTTCGACTACCGTAACTCCTACAATGAGCAGTTCTTC | CASSLFDYRNSYNEQFF
TRBJ1-4 | TRBV10-2 | . | . | TGCGCCAGCAGTTCGACAGGCGTGAATGAAAAACTGTTTTTT | CASSSTGVNEKLFF
TRBJ1-4 | TRBV7-2 | few | . | TGTGCCAGCAGCTTAGATGTAGTCACTAATGAAAAACTGTTTTTT | CASSLDVVTNEKLFF